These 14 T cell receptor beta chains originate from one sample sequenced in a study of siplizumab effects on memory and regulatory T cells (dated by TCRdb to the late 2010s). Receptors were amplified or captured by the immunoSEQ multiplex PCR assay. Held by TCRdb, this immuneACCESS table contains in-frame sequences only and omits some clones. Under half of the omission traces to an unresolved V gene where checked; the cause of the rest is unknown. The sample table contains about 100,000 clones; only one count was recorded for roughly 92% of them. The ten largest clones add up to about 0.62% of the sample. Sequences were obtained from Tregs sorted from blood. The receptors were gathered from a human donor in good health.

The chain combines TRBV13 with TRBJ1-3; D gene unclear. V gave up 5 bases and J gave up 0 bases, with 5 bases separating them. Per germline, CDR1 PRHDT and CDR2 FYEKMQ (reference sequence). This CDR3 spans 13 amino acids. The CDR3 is CASSLLSGNTIYF. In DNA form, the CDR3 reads TGTGCCAGCAGCCTCCTCTCTGGAAACACCATATATTTT.

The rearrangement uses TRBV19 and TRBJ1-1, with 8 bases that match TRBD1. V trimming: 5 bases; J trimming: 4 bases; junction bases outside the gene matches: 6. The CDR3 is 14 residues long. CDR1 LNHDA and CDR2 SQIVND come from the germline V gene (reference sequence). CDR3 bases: TGTGCCAGTAGTGCGACAGGGGCTGGCACTGAAGCTTTCTTT. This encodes CASSATGAGTEAFF.

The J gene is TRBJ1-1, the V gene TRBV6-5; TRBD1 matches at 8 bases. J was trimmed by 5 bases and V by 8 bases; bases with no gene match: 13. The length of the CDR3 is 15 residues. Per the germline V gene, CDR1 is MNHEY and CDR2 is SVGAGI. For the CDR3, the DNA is TGTGCCAGCCGCTGGGGCAGGGGGCGCGGGACTGAAGCTTTCTTT. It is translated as CASRWGRGRGTEAFF.

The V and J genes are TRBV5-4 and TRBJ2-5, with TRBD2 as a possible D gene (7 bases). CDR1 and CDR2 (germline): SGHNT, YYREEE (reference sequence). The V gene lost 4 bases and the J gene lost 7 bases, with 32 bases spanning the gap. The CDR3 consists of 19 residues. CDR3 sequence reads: CASSVGSFAGASLLGTQYF. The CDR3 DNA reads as TGTGCCAGCAGCGTGGGGTCGTTCGCGGGGGCGTCGCTACTTGGGACCCAGTACTTC.

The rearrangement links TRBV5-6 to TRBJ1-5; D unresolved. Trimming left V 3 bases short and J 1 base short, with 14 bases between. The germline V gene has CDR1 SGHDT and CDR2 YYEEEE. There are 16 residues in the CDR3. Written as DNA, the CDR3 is TGTGCCAGCAGCTCGGGATGGAGGGAGAGCAATCAGCCCCAGCATTTT. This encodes CASSSGWRESNQPQHF.

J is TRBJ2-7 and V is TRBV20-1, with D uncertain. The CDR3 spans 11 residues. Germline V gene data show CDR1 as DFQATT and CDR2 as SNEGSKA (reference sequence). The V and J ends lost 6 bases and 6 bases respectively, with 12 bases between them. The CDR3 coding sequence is TGCAGTGCGCACTTTCTAAGCGAGCAGTACTTC. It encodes CSAHFLSEQYF.

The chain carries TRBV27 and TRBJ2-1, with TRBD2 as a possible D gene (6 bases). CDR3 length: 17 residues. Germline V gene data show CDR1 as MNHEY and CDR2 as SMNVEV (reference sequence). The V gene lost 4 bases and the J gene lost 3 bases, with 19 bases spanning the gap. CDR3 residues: CASSSLIKWGDYNEQFF. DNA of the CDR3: TGTGCCAGCAGTTCCCTGATTAAGTGGGGGGACTACAATGAGCAGTTCTTC.

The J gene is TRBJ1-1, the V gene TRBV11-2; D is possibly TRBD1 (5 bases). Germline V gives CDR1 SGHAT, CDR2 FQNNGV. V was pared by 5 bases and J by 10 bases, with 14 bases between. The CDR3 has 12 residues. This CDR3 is CASSHRRIGAFF. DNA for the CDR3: TGTGCCAGCAGCCACAGGAGAATCGGAGCTTTCTTT. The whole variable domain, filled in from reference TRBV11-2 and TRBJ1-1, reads EAGVAQSPRYKIIEKRQSVAFWCNPISGHATLYWYQQILGQGPKLLIQFQNNGVVDDSQLPKDRFSAERLKGVDSTLKIQPAKLEDSAVYLCASSHRRIGAFFGQGTRLTVV.

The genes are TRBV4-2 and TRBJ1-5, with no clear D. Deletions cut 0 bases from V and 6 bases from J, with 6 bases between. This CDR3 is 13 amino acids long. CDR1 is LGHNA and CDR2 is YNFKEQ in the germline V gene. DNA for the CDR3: TGTGCCAGCAGCCAAGAGTCTTTTCAGCCCCAGCATTTT. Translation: CASSQESFQPQHF.

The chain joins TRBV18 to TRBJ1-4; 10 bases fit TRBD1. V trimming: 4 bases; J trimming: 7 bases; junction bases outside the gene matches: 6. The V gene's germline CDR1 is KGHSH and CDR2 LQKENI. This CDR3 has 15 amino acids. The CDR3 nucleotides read TGTGCCAGCTCACGACGGCGGGACAGGGGTGAAAAACTGTTTTTT. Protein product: CASSRRRDRGEKLFF.

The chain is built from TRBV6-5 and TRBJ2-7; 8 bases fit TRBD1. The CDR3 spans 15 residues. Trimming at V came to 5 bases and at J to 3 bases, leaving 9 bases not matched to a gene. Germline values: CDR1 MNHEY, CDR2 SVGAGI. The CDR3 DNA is TGTGCCAGCAGTCCCCAGGGGGCTCGATTCTACGAGCAGTACTTC. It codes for CASSPQGARFYEQYF.

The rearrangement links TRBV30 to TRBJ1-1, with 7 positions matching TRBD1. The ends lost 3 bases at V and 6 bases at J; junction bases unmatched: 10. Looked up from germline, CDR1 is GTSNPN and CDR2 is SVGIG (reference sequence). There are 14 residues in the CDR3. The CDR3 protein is CAWRNRGGRAEAFF. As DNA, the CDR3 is TGTGCCTGGAGGAACAGGGGCGGTAGGGCTGAAGCTTTCTTT.

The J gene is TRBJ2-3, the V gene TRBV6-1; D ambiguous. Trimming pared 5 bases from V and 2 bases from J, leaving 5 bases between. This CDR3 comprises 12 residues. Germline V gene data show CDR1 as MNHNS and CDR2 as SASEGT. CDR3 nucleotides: TGTGCCAGCAGTCGAAACACAGATACGCAGTATTTT. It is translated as CASSRNTDTQYF.

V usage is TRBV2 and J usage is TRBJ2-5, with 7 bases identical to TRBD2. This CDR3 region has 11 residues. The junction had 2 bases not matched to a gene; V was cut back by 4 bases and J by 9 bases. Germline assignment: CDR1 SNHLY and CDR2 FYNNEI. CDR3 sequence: CASSALAAQYF. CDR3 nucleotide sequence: TGTGCCAGCAGTGCCCTAGCGGCCCAGTACTTC.